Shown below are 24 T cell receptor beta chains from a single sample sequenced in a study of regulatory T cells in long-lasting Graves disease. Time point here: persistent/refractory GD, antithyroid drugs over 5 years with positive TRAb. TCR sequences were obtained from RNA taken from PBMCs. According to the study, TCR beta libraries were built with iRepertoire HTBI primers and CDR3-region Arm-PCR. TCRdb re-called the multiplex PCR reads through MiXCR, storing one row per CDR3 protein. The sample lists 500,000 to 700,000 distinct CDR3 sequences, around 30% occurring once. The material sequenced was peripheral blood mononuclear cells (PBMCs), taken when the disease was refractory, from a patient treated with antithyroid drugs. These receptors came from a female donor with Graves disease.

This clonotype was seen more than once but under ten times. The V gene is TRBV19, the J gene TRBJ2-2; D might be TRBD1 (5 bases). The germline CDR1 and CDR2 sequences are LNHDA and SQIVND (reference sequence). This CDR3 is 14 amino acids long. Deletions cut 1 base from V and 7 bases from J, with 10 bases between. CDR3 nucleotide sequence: TGTGCCAGTAGTATAGCAGGGTGGAACGGGGAGCTGTTTTTT. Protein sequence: CASSIAGWNGELFF.

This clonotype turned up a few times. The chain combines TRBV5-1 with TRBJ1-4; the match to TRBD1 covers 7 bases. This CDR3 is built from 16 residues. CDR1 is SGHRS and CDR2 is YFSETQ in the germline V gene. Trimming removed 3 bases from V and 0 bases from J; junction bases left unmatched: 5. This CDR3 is CASSWSTGATNEKLFF. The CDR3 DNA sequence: TGCGCCAGCAGCTGGAGCACAGGGGCAACTAATGAAAAACTGTTTTTT.

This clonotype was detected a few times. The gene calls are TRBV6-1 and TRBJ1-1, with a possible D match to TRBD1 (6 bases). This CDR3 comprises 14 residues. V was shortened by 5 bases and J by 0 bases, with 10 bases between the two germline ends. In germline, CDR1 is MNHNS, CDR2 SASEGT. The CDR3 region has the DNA TGTGCCAGCAGTCACAGGGTCATGAACACTGAAGCTTTCTTT. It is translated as CASSHRVMNTEAFF.

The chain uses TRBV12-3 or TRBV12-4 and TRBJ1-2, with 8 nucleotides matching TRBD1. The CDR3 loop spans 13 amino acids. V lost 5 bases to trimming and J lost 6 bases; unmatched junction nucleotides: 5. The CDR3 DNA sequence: TGTGCCAGCAGTGTGGACAGGGTAAATGGCTACACCTTC. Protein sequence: CASSVDRVNGYTF.

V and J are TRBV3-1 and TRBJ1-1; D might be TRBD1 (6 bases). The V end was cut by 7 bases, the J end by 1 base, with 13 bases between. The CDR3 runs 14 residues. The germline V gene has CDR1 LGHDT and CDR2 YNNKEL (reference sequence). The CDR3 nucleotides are TGTGCCAGCACCTCCGCGGGGGCGAACACTGAAGCTTTCTTT. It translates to CASTSAGANTEAFF.

This CDR3 is CASNPPGQPRTEAFF. The CDR3 region has the DNA TGTGCCAGTAACCCTCCGGGACAACCGAGGACTGAAGCTTTCTTT. V is TRBV28 and J is TRBJ1-1, with D tentatively TRBD1 (6 bases). CDR3 length equals 15 residues. Trimming pared 9 bases from V and 5 bases from J, leaving 22 bases between. Germline assignment: CDR1 MDHEN and CDR2 SYDVKM. Together with reference TRBV28 and TRBJ1-1, the CDR3 gives the full variable domain: DVKVTQSSRYLVKRTGEKVFLECVQDMDHENMFWYRQDPGLGLRLIYFSYDVKMKEKGDIPEGYSVSREKKERFSLILESASTNQTSMYLCASNPPGQPRTEAFFGQGTRLTVV.

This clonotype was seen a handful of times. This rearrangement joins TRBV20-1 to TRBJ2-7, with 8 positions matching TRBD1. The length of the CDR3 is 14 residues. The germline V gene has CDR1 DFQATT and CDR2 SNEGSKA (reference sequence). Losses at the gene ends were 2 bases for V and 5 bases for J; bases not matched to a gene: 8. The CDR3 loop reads CSARSPDRAHEQYF. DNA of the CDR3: TGCAGTGCTAGATCCCCGGACAGGGCCCACGAGCAGTACTTC.

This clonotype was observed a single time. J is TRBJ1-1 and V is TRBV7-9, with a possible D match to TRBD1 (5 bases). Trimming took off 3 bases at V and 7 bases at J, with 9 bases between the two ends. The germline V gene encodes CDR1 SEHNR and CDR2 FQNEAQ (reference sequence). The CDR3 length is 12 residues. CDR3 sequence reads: CASSFQTDEAFF. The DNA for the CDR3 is TGTGCCAGCAGCTTTCAGACAGATGAAGCTTTCTTT.

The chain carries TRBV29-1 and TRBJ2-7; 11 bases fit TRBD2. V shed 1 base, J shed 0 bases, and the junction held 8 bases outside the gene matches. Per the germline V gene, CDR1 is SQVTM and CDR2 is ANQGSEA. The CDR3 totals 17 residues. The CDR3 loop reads CSVEVPGLADASYEQYF. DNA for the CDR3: TGCAGCGTTGAAGTCCCGGGACTAGCGGACGCCTCCTACGAGCAGTACTTC.

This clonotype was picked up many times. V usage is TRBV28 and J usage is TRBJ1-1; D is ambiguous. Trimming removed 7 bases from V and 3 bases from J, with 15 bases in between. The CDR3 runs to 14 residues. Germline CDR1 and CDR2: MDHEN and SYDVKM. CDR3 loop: CASNLRGYYTEAFF. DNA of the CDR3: TGTGCCAGCAATCTCCGGGGATACTACACTGAAGCTTTCTTT. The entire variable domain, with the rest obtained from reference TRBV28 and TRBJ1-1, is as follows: DVKVTQSSRYLVKRTGEKVFLECVQDMDHENMFWYRQDPGLGLRLIYFSYDVKMKEKGDIPEGYSVSREKKERFSLILESASTNQTSMYLCASNLRGYYTEAFFGQGTRLTVV.

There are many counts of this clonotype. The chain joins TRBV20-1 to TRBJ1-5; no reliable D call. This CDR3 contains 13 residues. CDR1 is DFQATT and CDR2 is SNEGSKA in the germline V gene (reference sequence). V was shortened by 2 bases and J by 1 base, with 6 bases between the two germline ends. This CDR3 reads CSARSDSNQPQHF. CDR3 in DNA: TGCAGTGCTAGATCGGACAGCAATCAGCCCCAGCATTTT.

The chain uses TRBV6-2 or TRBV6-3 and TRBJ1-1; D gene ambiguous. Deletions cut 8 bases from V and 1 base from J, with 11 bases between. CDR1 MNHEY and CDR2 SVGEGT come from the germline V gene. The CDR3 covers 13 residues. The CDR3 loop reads CASERDPNTEAFF. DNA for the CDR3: TGTGCCAGCGAAAGAGATCCGAACACTGAAGCTTTCTTT.

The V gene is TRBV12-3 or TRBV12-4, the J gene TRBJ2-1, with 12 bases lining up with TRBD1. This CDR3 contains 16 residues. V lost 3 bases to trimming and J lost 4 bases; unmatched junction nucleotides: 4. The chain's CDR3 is CASSFRDRGRYNEQFF. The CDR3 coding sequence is TGTGCCAGCAGTTTCCGGGACAGGGGGCGATACAATGAGCAGTTCTTC.

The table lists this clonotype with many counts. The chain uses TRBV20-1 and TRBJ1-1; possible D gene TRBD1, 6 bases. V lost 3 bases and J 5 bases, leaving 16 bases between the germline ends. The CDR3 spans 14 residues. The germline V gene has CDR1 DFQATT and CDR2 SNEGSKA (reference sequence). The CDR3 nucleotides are TGCAGTGCTAGCTCCCCGGGGGCAAGGACTGAAGCTTTCTTT. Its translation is CSASSPGARTEAFF.

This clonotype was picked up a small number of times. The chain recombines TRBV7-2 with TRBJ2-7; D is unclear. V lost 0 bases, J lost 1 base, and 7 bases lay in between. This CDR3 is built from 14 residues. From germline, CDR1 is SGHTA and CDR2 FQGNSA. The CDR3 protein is CASSLAWSSYEQYF. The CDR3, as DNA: TGTGCCAGCAGCTTAGCTTGGTCATCCTACGAGCAGTACTTC.

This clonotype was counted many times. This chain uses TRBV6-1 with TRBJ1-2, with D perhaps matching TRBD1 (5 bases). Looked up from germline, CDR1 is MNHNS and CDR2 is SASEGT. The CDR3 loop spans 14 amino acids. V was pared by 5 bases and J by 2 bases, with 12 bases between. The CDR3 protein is CASSRGLPNYGYTF. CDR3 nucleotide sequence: TGTGCCAGCAGTCGGGGACTCCCCAACTATGGCTACACCTTC.

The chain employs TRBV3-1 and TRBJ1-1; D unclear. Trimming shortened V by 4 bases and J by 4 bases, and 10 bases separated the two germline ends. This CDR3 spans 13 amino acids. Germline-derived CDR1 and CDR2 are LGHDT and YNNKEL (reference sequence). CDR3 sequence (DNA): TGTGCCAGCAGCCCAATGTTTGCCACTGAAGCTTTCTTT. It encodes CASSPMFATEAFF.

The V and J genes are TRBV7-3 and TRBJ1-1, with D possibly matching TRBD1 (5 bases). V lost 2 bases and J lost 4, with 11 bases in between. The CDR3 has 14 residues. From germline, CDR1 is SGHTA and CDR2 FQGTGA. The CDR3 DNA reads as TGTGCCAGCAGCTTATCAGGGATGGGCACTGAAGCTTTCTTT. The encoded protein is CASSLSGMGTEAFF.

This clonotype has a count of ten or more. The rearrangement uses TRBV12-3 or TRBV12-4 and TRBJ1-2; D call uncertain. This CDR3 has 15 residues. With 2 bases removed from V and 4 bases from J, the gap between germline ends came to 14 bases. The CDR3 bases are TGTGCCAGCAGTTTAATTACGGGGAATTTCTATGGCTACACCTTC. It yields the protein CASSLITGNFYGYTF.

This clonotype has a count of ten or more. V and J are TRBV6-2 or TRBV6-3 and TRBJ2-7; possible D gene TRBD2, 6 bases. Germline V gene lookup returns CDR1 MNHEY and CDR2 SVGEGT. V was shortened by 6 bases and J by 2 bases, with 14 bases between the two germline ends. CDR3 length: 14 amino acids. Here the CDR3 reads CASREGGTTYEQYF. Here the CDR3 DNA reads TGTGCCAGCAGAGAGGGCGGGACCACCTACGAGCAGTACTTC.

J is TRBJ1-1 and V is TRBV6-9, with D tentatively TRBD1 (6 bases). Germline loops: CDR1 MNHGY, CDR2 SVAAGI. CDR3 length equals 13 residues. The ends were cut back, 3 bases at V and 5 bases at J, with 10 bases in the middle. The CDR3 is CASSYNRETEAFF. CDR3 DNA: TGTGCCAGCAGTTACAACAGGGAGACTGAAGCTTTCTTT.

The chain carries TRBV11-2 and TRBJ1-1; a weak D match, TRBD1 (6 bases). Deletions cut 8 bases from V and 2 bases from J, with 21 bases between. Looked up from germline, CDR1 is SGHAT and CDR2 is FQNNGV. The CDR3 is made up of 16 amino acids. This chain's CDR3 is CASRLHLTGINTEAFF. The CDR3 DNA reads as TGTGCCAGCCGACTACACCTCACAGGGATTAACACTGAAGCTTTCTTT.

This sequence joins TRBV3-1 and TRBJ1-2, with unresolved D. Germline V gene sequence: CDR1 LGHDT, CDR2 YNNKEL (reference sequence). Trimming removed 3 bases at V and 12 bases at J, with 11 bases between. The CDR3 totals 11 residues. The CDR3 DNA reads TGTGCCAGCAGCCACTCCCTTGGGCACACCTTC. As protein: CASSHSLGHTF. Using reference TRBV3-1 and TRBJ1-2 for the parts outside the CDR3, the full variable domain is DTAVSQTPKYLVTQMGNDKSIKCEQNLGHDTMYWYKQDSKKFLKIMFSYNNKELIINETVPNRFSPKSPDKAHLNLHINSLELGDSAVYFCASSHSLGHTFGSGTRLTVV.

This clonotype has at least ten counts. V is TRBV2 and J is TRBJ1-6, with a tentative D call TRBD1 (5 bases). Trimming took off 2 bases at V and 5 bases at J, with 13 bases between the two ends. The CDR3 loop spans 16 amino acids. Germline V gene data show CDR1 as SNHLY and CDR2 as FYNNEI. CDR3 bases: TGTGCCAGCAGTGAAAGTGGACAACTGAATAATTCACCCCTCCACTTT. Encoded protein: CASSESGQLNNSPLHF.